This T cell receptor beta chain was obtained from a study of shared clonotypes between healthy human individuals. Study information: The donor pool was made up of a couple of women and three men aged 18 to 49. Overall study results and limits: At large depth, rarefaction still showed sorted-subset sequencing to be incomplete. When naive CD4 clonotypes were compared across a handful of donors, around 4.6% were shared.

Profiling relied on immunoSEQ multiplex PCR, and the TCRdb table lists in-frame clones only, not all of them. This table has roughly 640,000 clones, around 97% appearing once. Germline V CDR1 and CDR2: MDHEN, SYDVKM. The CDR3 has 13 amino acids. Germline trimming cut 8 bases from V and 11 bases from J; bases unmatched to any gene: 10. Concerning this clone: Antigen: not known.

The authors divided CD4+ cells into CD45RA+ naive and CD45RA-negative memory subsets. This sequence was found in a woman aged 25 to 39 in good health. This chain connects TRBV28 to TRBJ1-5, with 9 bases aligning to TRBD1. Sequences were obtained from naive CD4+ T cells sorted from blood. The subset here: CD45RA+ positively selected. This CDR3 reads CASQPGTGSSQHF. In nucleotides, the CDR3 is TGTGCCAGCCAACCCGGGACAGGGAGTTCCCAGCATTTT.